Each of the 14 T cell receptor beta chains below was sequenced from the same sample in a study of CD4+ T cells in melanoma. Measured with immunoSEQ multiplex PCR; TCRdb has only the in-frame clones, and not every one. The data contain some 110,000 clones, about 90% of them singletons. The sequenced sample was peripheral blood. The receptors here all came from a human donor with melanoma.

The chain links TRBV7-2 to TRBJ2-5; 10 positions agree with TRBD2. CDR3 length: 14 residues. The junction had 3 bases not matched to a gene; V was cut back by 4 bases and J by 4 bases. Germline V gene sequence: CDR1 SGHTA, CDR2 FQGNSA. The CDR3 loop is CASSSIAGGETQYF. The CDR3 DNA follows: TGTGCCAGCAGCTCAATAGCGGGGGGAGAGACCCAGTACTTC.

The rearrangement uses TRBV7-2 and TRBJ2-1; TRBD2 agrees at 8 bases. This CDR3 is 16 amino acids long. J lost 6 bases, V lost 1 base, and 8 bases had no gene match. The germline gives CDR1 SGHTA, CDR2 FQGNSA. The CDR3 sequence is CASSLGPGGGSNEQFF. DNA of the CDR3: TGTGCCAGCAGCTTAGGACCCGGGGGGGGTAGCAATGAGCAGTTCTTC.

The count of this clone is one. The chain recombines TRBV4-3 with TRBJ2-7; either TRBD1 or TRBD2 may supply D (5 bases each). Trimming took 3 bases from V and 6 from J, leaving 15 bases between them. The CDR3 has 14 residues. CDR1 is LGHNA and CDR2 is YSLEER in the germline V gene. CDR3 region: CASSHDRGWSEQYF. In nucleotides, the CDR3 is TGCGCCAGCAGCCATGACCGGGGCTGGTCCGAGCAGTACTTC.

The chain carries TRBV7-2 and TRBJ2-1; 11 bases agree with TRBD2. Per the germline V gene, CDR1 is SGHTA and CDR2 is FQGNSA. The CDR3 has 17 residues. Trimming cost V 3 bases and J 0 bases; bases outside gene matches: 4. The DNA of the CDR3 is TGTGCCAGCAGCTTGGCTAGCGGGGGGAACTCCTACAATGAGCAGTTCTTC. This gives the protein CASSLASGGNSYNEQFF.

The CDR3 DNA follows: TGTGCCAGTAGTTCCGGGGACTCCCACTTAAACGAGCAGTACTTC. Its protein product is CASSSGDSHLNEQYF. The V call is TRBV19, the J call TRBJ2-7; the D gene is possibly TRBD2 (6 bases). The germline gives CDR1 LNHDA, CDR2 SQIVND (reference sequence). Deletions cut 5 bases from V and 5 bases from J, with 19 bases between. CDR3 length: 15 amino acids. The full variable domain, with the rest looked up from reference TRBV19 and TRBJ2-7, is DGGITQSPKYLFRKEGQNVTLSCEQNLNHDAMYWYRQDPGQGLRLIYYSQIVNDFQKGDIAEGYSVSREKKESFPLTVTSAQKNPTAFYLCASSSGDSHLNEQYFGPGTRLTVT.

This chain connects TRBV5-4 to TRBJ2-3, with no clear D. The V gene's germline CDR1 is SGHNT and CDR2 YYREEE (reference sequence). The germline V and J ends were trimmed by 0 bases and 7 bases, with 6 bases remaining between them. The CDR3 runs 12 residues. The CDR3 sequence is CASSLGSYTQYF. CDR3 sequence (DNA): TGTGCCAGCAGCTTGGGTAGCTATACGCAGTATTTT. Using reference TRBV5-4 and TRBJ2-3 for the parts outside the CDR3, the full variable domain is ETGVTQSPTHLIKTRGQQVTLRCSSQSGHNTVSWYQQALGQGPQFIFQYYREEENGRGNFPPRFSGLQFPNYSSELNVNALELDDSALYLCASSLGSYTQYFGPGTRLTVL.

In nucleotides, the CDR3 is TGTGCCAGCAGCCCCCACAGGTGGGGGGATGAGCAGTACTTC. This codes for CASSPHRWGDEQYF. V and J are TRBV9 and TRBJ2-7, with D tentatively TRBD2 (6 bases). The ends were cut back, 4 bases at V and 7 bases at J, with 18 bases in the middle. Germline V lookup: CDR1 SGDLS, CDR2 YYNGEE. The CDR3 length is 14 residues.

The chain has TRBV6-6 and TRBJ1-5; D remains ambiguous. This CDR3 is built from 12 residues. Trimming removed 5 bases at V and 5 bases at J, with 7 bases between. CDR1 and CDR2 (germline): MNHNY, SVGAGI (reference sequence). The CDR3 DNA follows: TGTGCCAGCAGTCCGGCGGATCAGCCCCAGCATTTT. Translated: CASSPADQPQHF.

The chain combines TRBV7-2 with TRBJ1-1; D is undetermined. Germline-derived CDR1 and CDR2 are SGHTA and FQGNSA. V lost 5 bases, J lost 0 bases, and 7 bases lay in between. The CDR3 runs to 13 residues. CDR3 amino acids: CASSPQMNTEAFF. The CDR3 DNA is TGTGCCAGCAGCCCCCAGATGAACACTGAAGCTTTCTTT.

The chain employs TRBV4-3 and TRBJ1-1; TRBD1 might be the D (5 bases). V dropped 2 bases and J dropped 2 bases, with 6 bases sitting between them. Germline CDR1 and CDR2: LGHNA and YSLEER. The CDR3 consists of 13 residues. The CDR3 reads CASSQTGNTEAFF. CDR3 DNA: TGCGCCAGCAGCCAAACAGGTAACACTGAAGCTTTCTTT.

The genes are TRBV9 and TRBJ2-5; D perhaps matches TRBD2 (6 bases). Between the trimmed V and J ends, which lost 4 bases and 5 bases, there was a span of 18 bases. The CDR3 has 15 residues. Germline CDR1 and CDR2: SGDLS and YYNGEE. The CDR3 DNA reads TGTGCCAGCAGCCCTACGACAGTTGGGGGGGAGACCCAGTACTTC. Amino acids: CASSPTTVGGETQYF.

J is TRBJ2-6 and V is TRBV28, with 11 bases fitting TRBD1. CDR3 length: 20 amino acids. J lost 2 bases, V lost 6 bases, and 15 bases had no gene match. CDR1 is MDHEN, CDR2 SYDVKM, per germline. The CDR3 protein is CASSRPPGQGVDTGANVLTF. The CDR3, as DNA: TGTGCCAGCAGCAGACCGCCGGGACAGGGGGTTGACACTGGGGCCAACGTCCTGACTTTC.

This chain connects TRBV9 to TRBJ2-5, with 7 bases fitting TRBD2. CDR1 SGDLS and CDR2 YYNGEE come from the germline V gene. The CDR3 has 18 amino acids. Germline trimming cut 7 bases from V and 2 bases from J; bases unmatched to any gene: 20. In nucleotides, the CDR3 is TGTGCCAGCTCCGCCCTTTCACCACGGACTAGAAGGCAAGAGACCCAGTACTTC. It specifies CASSALSPRTRRQETQYF.

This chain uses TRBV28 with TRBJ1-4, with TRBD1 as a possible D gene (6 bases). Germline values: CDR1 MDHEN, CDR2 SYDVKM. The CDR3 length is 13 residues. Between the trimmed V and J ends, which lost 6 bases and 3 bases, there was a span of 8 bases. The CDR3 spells CASRRTANEKLFF. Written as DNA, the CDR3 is TGTGCCAGCAGGAGGACAGCTAATGAAAAACTGTTTTTT.